Sequencing of this TCR beta chain was carried out in a study of blood T cell repertoires in COVID-19. Study information: T cells, B-cell-depleted T cells, or PBMCs supplied cDNA or gDNA.

V was clipped by 0 bases and J by 8 bases; unmatched bases: 4. The length of the CDR3 is 15 residues. From germline, CDR1 is SGHRS and CDR2 YFSETQ. Patients from Seattle were sampled longitudinally, starting during active infection. Authors' data handling: The assay estimated nucleated cells by amplifying reference gene primers. Data came from immunoSEQ multiplex PCR; TCRdb stores just in-frame clones and leaves some out. V and J calls plus clone size are reproduced from that table; the DNA served to infer D and trimming. The sample has about 92,000 clones, around nine tenths seen once. Sequenced input: peripheral blood. The rearrangement uses TRBV5-1 and TRBJ2-1, with 11 bases that match TRBD2. The receptor was derived from a woman aged 60-70 years with COVID-19, enrolled during active disease. CDR3 in DNA: TGCGCCAGCAGCTTGGTAGCGGGGGGGCCACATGAGCAGTTCTTC. Residues: CASSLVAGGPHEQFF.